This T cell receptor beta chain emerged from a study of T-cell memory formation after mild COVID-19. MiXCR, applied by TCRdb to the 5' RACE reads, yields one record per CDR3 protein. The sample carries roughly 400,000 distinct CDR3 sequences, more than 15% recorded once. This clonotype came up many times. Sequenced material: PBMCs or a T cell subset sorted from them (not recorded which). The receptor comes from a young man who had mild COVID-19 (a few samples of this study predate the infection). Cell type and time point are not known.

The CDR3 reads CASSRLYPQGTTGELFF. The CDR3 region has the DNA TGTGCCAGCAGCCGGCTATACCCACAGGGGACCACCGGGGAGCTGTTTTTT. The V and J genes are TRBV3-1 and TRBJ2-2; 7 bases agree with TRBD1. This CDR3 has 17 amino acids. The trim removed 4 bases at V and 4 bases at J, leaving 12 bases unmatched. The germline gives CDR1 LGHDT, CDR2 YNNKEL (reference sequence).